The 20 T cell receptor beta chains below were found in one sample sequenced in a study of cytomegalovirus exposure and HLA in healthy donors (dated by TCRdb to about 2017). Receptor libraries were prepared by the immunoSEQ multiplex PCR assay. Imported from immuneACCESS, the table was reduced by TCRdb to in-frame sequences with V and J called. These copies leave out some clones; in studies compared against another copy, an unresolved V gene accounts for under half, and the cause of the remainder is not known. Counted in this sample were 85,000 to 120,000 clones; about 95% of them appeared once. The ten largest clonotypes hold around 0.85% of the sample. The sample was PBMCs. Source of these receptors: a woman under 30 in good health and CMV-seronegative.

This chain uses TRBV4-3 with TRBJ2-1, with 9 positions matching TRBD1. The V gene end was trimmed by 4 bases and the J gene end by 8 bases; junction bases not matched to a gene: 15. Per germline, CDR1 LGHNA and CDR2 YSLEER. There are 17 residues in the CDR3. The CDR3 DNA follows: TGCGCCAGCAGCCTCTCTCCCACCGGGACAGGGTCAGATGAGCAGTTCTTC. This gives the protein CASSLSPTGTGSDEQFF.

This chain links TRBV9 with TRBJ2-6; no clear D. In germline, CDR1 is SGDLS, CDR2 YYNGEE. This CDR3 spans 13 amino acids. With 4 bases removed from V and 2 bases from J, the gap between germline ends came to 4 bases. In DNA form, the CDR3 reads TGTGCCAGCAGCCTCGCTGGGGCCAACGTCCTGACTTTC. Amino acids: CASSLAGANVLTF. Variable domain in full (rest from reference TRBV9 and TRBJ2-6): DSGVTQTPKHLITATGQRVTLRCSPRSGDLSVYWYQQSLDQGLQFLIQYYNGEERAKGNILERFSAQQFPDLHSELNLSSLELGDSALYFCASSLAGANVLTFGAGSRLTVL.

CDR3 nucleotides: TGCGCCAGCAGCCTGGGACAGGGAGCCAATTCACCCCTCCACTTT. Protein product: CASSLGQGANSPLHF. This rearrangement joins TRBV5-1 to TRBJ1-6; 9 bases line up with TRBD1. Germline CDR1 is SGHRS and CDR2 is YFSETQ. V shed 4 bases, J shed 7 bases, and the junction held 6 bases outside the gene matches. The CDR3 is 15 amino acids.

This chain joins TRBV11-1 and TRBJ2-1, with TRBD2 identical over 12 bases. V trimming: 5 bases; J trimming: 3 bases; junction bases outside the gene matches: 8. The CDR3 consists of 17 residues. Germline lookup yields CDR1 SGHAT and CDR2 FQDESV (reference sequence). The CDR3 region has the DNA TGTGCCAGCAGCCCGGGACTAGCGGGTTCCGTCTACAATGAGCAGTTCTTC. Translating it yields CASSPGLAGSVYNEQFF.

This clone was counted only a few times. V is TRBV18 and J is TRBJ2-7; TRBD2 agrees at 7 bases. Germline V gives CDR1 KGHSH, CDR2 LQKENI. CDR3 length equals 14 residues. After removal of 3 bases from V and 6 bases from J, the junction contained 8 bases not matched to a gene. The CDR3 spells CASSPGLGRGEQYF. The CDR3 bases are TGTGCCAGCTCACCGGGATTGGGGAGGGGCGAGCAGTACTTC.

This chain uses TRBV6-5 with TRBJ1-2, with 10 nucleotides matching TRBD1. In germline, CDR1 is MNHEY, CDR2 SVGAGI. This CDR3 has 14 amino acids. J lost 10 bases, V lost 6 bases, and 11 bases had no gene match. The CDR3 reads CASRNRDRGFAYTF. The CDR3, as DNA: TGTGCCAGCAGGAACCGGGACAGGGGATTTGCCTACACCTTC.

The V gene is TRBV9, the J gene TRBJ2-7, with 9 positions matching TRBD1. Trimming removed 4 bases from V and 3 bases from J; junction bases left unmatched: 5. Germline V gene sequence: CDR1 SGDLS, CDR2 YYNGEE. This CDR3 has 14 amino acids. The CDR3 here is CASSLGTGSYEQYF. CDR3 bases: TGTGCCAGCAGCCTAGGGACAGGGAGCTACGAGCAGTACTTC.

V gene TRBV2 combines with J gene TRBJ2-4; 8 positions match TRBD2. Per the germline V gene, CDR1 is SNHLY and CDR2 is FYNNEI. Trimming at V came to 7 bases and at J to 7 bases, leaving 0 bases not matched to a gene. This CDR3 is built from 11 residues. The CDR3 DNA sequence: TGTGCCAGCACGGGGGGGAACATTCAGTACTTC. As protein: CASTGGNIQYF.

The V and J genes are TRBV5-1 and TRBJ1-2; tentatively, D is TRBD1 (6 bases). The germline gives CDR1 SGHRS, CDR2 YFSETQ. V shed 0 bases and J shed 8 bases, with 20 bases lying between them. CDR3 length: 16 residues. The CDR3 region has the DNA TGCGCCAGCAGCTTGGCCCTTGGACAGTGGTCATGGGGCTACACCTTC. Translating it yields CASSLALGQWSWGYTF.

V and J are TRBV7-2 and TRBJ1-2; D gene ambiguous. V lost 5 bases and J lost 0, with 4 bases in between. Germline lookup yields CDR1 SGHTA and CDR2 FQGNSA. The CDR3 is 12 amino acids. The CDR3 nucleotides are TGTGCCAGCAGCCCTTCTAACTATGGCTACACCTTC. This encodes CASSPSNYGYTF.

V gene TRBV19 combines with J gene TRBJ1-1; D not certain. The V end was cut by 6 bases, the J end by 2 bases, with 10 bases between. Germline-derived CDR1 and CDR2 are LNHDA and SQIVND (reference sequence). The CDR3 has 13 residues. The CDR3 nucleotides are TGTGCCAGTAGCCCCGGGAAAAACACTGAAGCTTTCTTT. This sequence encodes CASSPGKNTEAFF.

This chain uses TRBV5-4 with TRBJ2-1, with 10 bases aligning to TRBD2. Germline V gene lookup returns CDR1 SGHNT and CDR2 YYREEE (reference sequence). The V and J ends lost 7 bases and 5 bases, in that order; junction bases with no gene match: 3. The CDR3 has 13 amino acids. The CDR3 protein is CASGLAGDNEQFF. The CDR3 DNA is TGTGCCAGCGGTCTAGCGGGGGACAATGAGCAGTTCTTC. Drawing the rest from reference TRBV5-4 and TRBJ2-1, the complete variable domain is ETGVTQSPTHLIKTRGQQVTLRCSSQSGHNTVSWYQQALGQGPQFIFQYYREEENGRGNFPPRFSGLQFPNYSSELNVNALELDDSALYLCASGLAGDNEQFFGPGTRLTVL.

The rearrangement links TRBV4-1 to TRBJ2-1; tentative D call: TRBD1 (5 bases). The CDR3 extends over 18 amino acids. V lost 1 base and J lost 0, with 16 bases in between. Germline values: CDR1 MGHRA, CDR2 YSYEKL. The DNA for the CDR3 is TGCGCCAGCAGCCAAGTCGACATGGGGCTCAGCTCCTACAATGAGCAGTTCTTC. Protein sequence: CASSQVDMGLSSYNEQFF.

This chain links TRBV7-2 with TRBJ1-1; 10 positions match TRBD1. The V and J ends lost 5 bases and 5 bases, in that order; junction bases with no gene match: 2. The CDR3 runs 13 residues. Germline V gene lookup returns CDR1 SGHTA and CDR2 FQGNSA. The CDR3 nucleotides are TGTGCCAGCAGCCCGGGACAGGGGACTGAAGCTTTCTTT. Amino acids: CASSPGQGTEAFF.

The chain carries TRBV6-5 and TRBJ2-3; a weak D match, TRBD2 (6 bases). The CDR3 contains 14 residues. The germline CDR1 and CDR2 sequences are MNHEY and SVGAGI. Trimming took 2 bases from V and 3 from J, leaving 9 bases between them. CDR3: CASSYLGGTDTQYF. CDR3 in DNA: TGTGCCAGCAGTTACCTCGGGGGAACAGATACGCAGTATTTT.

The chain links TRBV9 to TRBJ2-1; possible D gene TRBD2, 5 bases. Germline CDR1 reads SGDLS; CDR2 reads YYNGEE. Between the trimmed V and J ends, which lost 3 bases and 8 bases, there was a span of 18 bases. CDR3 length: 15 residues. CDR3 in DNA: TGTGCCAGCAGCGCGGCGGGCGCGGAAGTCCATGAGCAGTTCTTC. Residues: CASSAAGAEVHEQFF.

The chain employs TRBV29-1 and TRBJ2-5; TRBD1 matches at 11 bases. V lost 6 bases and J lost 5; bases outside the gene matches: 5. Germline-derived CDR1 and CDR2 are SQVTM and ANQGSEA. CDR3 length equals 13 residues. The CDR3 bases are TGCAGCGTGGGACAGGGGGGTTCGGAGACCCAGTACTTC. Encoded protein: CSVGQGGSETQYF.

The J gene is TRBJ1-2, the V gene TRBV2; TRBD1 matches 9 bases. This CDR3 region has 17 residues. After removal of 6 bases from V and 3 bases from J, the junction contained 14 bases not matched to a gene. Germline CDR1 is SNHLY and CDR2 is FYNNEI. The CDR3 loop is CASRGGQGQYNDYGYTF. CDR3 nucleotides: TGTGCCAGCAGGGGGGGACAGGGCCAGTACAACGACTATGGCTACACCTTC.

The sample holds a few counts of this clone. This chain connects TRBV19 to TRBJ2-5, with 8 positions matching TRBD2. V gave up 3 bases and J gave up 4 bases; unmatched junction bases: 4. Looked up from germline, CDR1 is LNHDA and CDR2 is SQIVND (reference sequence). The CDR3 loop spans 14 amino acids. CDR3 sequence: CASSMGTSPETQYF. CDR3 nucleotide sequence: TGTGCCAGTAGTATGGGGACTAGTCCAGAGACCCAGTACTTC.

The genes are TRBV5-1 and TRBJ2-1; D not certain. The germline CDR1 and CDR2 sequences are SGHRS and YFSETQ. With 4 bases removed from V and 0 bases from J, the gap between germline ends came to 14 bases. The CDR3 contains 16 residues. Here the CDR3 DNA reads TGCGCCAGCAGCGAGCGCCCGGAGAGCTCCTACAATGAGCAGTTCTTC. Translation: CASSERPESSYNEQFF.